A selection of T cell receptor beta chains follows, all from one sample in a study of T cell changes during pregnancy in multiple sclerosis. Data came from immunoSEQ multiplex PCR; TCRdb stores just in-frame clones and leaves some out. The table includes about 100,000 clones, about 94% detected once. The sample consisted of peripheral blood, taken before pregnancy. The receptors were sampled from a female donor with multiple sclerosis, enrolled in a pregnancy study. Each CDR3 is given with its conserved first and last residue. Fields, in order: V gene, J gene, D gene, CDR3 protein, CDR3 DNA. D genes are given only for firm matches.

v_call: TRBV5-1
j_call: TRBJ1-2
d_call: NA
cdr3_aa: CASSPNYNGYTF
cdr3_nt: TGCGCCAGCAGCCCAAACTACAATGGCTACACCTTC

v_call: TRBV5-6
j_call: TRBJ1-2
d_call: NA
cdr3_aa: CASSLDEGVSYGYTF
cdr3_nt: TGTGCCAGCAGCTTGGATGAGGGGGTTAGCTATGGCTACACCTTC

v_call: TRBV19
j_call: TRBJ1-1
d_call: TRBD1
cdr3_aa: CASRQGGTEAFF
cdr3_nt: TGTGCCAGTAGGCAGGGGGGCACTGAAGCTTTCTTT

v_call: TRBV6-5
j_call: TRBJ2-3
d_call: NA
cdr3_aa: CASSYSAGSTDTQYF
cdr3_nt: TGTGCCAGCAGTTACTCTGCGGGGAGCACAGATACGCAGTATTTT

v_call: TRBV5-5
j_call: TRBJ2-5
d_call: NA
cdr3_aa: CASSLAVTYGETQYF
cdr3_nt: TGTGCCAGCAGCTTGGCCGTAACTTACGGGGAGACCCAGTACTTC

v_call: TRBV30
j_call: TRBJ2-1
d_call: TRBD2
cdr3_aa: CASSGSGNEQFF
cdr3_nt: TGTGCCTCTAGCGGGAGTGGCAATGAGCAGTTCTTC

v_call: TRBV21-1
j_call: TRBJ2-1
d_call: NA
cdr3_aa: CASSPYRCSSYNEQFF
cdr3_nt: NA

v_call: TRBV4-2
j_call: TRBJ2-1
d_call: TRBD2
cdr3_aa: CASSQDSGRTYNEQFF
cdr3_nt: TGTGCCAGCAGCCAAGACAGCGGGAGGACCTACAATGAGCAGTTCTTC

v_call: TRBV11-2
j_call: TRBJ1-5
d_call: NA
cdr3_aa: CASSPTANQPQHF
cdr3_nt: TGTGCCAGCAGCCCTACAGCTAATCAGCCCCAGCATTTT

v_call: TRBV7-2
j_call: TRBJ2-2
d_call: TRBD1
cdr3_aa: CASSGTGVNTGELFF
cdr3_nt: TGTGCCAGCAGCGGGACAGGGGTGAACACCGGGGAGCTGTTTTTT